The 32 T cell receptor beta chains presented below share a single source sample, sequenced in a study of type 1 regulatory T cells. MiXCR, run by TCRdb on the reads, gives a single entry per CDR3 protein. The sample lists fewer than 25,000 distinct CDR3 sequences; just under 75% were seen once. Their antigen targets remain unknown. The sample taken for sequencing was cultured T cells, either the whole culture or a sorted T cell fraction (not recorded which). Subset in this sample: Tr1-enriched cell product generated in vitro against host alloantigens. These receptors came from a human donor in good health.

The V gene is TRBV5-1, the J gene TRBJ2-3; D unresolved. The CDR3 consists of 14 residues. The ends were cut back, 6 bases at V and 0 bases at J, with 11 bases in the middle. Germline loops: CDR1 SGHRS, CDR2 YFSETQ. CDR3 amino acids: CASTRADSTDTQYF. As DNA, the CDR3 is TGCGCCAGCACCCGGGCGGACAGCACAGATACGCAGTATTTT.

The V and J genes are TRBV20-1 and TRBJ2-7, with D possibly being TRBD2 (6 bases). V lost 2 bases and J lost 4, with 15 bases in between. Germline V gene data show CDR1 as DFQATT and CDR2 as SNEGSKA (reference sequence). The CDR3 is 14 residues long. The CDR3 protein is CSARSAGFGYEQYF. CDR3 in DNA: TGCAGTGCTAGATCTGCGGGGTTTGGGTACGAGCAGTACTTC.

The chain links TRBV5-5 to TRBJ1-1; unclear D gene. V lost 0 bases and J 4 bases, leaving 4 bases between the germline ends. This CDR3 is 12 amino acids long. The germline gives CDR1 SGHKS, CDR2 YYEKEE (reference sequence). DNA of the CDR3: TGTGCCAGCAGCTTGGTGAGCACTGAAGCTTTCTTT. Protein: CASSLVSTEAFF.

The chain uses TRBV18 and TRBJ2-7; no definite D call. Trimming cost V 2 bases and J 0 bases, with 8 bases left between them. CDR1 KGHSH and CDR2 LQKENI come from the germline V gene. The CDR3 runs to 14 residues. The CDR3 region has the DNA TGTGCCAGCTCACCAGGGCCTAGCTCCTACGAGCAGTACTTC. Residues: CASSPGPSSYEQYF.

J is TRBJ2-5 and V is TRBV5-4, with a weak D call TRBD2 (5 bases). Germline CDR1 reads SGHNT; CDR2 reads YYREEE (reference sequence). The CDR3 is made up of 12 amino acids. The germline V and J ends were trimmed by 6 bases and 5 bases, with 11 bases remaining between them. CDR3 nucleotides: TGTGCCAGCACCTGGAGGCGGGAGACCCAGTACTTC. The encoded protein is CASTWRRETQYF.

This clonotype was seen more than once but under ten times. The chain uses TRBV19 and TRBJ2-7, with 9 bases fitting TRBD1. V lost 6 bases and J lost 2; bases outside the gene matches: 5. This CDR3 region has 14 residues. CDR1 and CDR2 (germline): LNHDA, SQIVND (reference sequence). The CDR3 nucleotides read TGTGCCAGTAGCCACCGGGACAGGGCCTACGAGCAGTACTTC. This sequence encodes CASSHRDRAYEQYF.

V usage is TRBV12-3 or TRBV12-4 and J usage is TRBJ2-2; D may be TRBD1 (5 bases). The V and J ends lost 6 bases and 5 bases respectively, with 13 bases between them. This CDR3 is 14 amino acids long. The CDR3 nucleotides read TGTGCCAGCAGCCAGGGTGCCGGAACCGGGGAGCTGTTTTTT. Translated, it gives CASSQGAGTGELFF.

The rearrangement uses TRBV6-2 or TRBV6-3 and TRBJ1-4, with TRBD1 matching over 8 bases. Germline CDR1 is MNHEY and CDR2 is SVGEGT. The CDR3 extends over 16 amino acids. The junction had 6 bases not matched to a gene; V was cut back by 3 bases and J by 3 bases. The CDR3 region is CASSYTKQGANEKLFF. In nucleotides, the CDR3 is TGTGCCAGCAGTTATACCAAACAGGGGGCTAATGAAAAACTGTTTTTT.

The gene calls are TRBV19 and TRBJ2-3; either TRBD1 or TRBD2 may fit D (6 bases each). Germline V CDR1 and CDR2: LNHDA, SQIVND (reference sequence). The CDR3 is 15 residues long. The germline V and J ends were trimmed by 7 bases and 4 bases, with 18 bases remaining between them. The CDR3 region is CASKSRGVAADTQYF. CDR3 nucleotide sequence: TGTGCCAGTAAATCGAGGGGGGTGGCGGCAGATACGCAGTATTTT.

This clonotype was picked up one time. V usage is TRBV19 and J usage is TRBJ2-7; 10 nucleotides agree with TRBD1. Germline-derived CDR1 and CDR2 are LNHDA and SQIVND (reference sequence). V lost 5 bases, J lost 4 bases, and 5 bases stayed unmatched. CDR3 length: 14 amino acids. CDR3 protein: CASSERDRGYEQYF. DNA of the CDR3: TGTGCCAGTAGTGAAAGGGACAGGGGTTACGAGCAGTACTTC.

The chain links TRBV5-1 to TRBJ2-1; D uncertain. Trimming removed 3 bases from V and 7 bases from J, with 8 bases in between. The germline V gene encodes CDR1 SGHRS and CDR2 YFSETQ. The CDR3 is made up of 12 amino acids. The CDR3 nucleotides are TGCGCCAGCAGCTCGACCTTAAATGAGCAGTTCTTC. Translated, it gives CASSSTLNEQFF.

In this sample, this clonotype turned up a few times. This chain joins TRBV5-1 and TRBJ1-3; 7 bases fit TRBD1. From germline, CDR1 is SGHRS and CDR2 YFSETQ. This CDR3 comprises 14 residues. V was clipped by 4 bases and J by 2 bases; unmatched bases: 3. The CDR3 loop is CASSPGTAGNTIYF. The CDR3 DNA reads as TGCGCCAGCAGCCCGGGGACAGCTGGAAACACCATATATTTT. The full variable domain, its missing parts supplied by reference TRBV5-1 and TRBJ1-3, is KAGVTQTPRYLIKTRGQQVTLSCSPISGHRSVSWYQQTPGQGLQFLFEYFSETQRNKGNFPGRFSGRQFSNSRSEMNVSTLELGDSALYLCASSPGTAGNTIYFGEGSWLTVV.

Note on this clonotype: The limits of the CDR3 on the DNA are not certain, so only TCRdb's listed CDR3 is given. This chain joins TRBV12-3 or TRBV12-4 and TRBJ2-7. The CDR3 adds up to 12 amino acids, both ends counted. The chain's CDR3 is CASSLVMGEQYF.

J is TRBJ2-1 and V is TRBV5-1, with 9 positions matching TRBD1. Germline CDR1 is SGHRS and CDR2 is YFSETQ. The J segment lost 7 bases and the V segment lost 0 bases, leaving 5 bases of the junction unmatched. The CDR3 covers 15 residues. CDR3 DNA sequence: TGCGCCAGCAGCTTGGGTGGGACAGGGACGAATGAGCAGTTCTTC. Translation gives CASSLGGTGTNEQFF.

The V gene is TRBV9, the J gene TRBJ2-3; 11 bases line up with TRBD2. Germline CDR1 reads SGDLS; CDR2 reads YYNGEE. The CDR3 loop spans 18 amino acids. V dropped 2 bases and J dropped 1; count of bases not matched to a gene: 9. The CDR3: CASSVSGGAAAGTDTQYF. The CDR3 coding sequence is TGTGCCAGCAGCGTTAGCGGGGGGGCCGCCGCTGGCACAGATACGCAGTATTTT.

This sequence joins TRBV2 and TRBJ1-1, with D possibly TRBD1 on 6 matching bases. The CDR3 has 13 amino acids. V lost 5 bases, J lost 5 bases, and 12 bases lay in between. In germline, CDR1 is SNHLY, CDR2 FYNNEI. The CDR3 here is CASSTGYGTEAFF. The CDR3 DNA sequence: TGTGCCAGCAGTACAGGGTACGGGACTGAAGCTTTCTTT.

This chain connects TRBV12-3 or TRBV12-4 to TRBJ2-7; weak D call: TRBD2 (6 bases). CDR3 length: 11 residues. Between the trimmed V and J ends, which lost 9 bases and 5 bases, there was a span of 11 bases. CDR3 amino acids: CASGGFDEQYF. The CDR3 DNA follows: TGTGCCAGTGGGGGGTTTGACGAGCAGTACTTC.

The rearrangement links TRBV4-1 to TRBJ2-7, with 7 bases fitting TRBD1. This CDR3 is built from 16 residues. Germline V gene sequence: CDR1 MGHRA, CDR2 YSYEKL. V dropped 0 bases and J dropped 0; count of bases not matched to a gene: 5. In DNA form, the CDR3 reads TGCGCCAGCAGCCAAGATCCGGGACAGCGCTCCTACGAGCAGTACTTC. Translated, it gives CASSQDPGQRSYEQYF.

The J gene is TRBJ2-6, the V gene TRBV18; D unclear. CDR1 is KGHSH, CDR2 LQKENI, per germline. V gave up 2 bases and J gave up 0 bases, with 8 bases separating them. There are 16 residues in the CDR3. CDR3 protein: CASSPGIFSGANVLTF. CDR3 nucleotides: TGTGCCAGCTCACCAGGGATCTTCTCTGGGGCCAACGTCCTGACTTTC.

This chain uses TRBV5-1 with TRBJ2-2; maybe TRBD2 (6 bases). Looked up from germline, CDR1 is SGHRS and CDR2 is YFSETQ. The ends were cut back, 1 base at V and 0 bases at J, with 10 bases in the middle. CDR3 length: 16 residues. CDR3 residues: CASSLWRATNTGELFF. CDR3 in DNA: TGCGCCAGCAGCTTGTGGAGGGCCACGAACACCGGGGAGCTGTTTTTT. The variable domain in full, with the rest retrieved from reference TRBV5-1 and TRBJ2-2, is KAGVTQTPRYLIKTRGQQVTLSCSPISGHRSVSWYQQTPGQGLQFLFEYFSETQRNKGNFPGRFSGRQFSNSRSEMNVSTLELGDSALYLCASSLWRATNTGELFFGEGSRLTVL.

This clonotype has just one count. The V gene is TRBV12-3 or TRBV12-4, the J gene TRBJ2-7, with 7 bases aligning to TRBD2. V gave up 3 bases and J gave up 2 bases; unmatched junction bases: 4. This CDR3 is 14 amino acids long. CDR3 DNA sequence: TGTGCCAGCAGTTTGACTAGCAGCCCCTACGAGCAGTACTTC. This translates into CASSLTSSPYEQYF.

This clonotype was counted once. The chain recombines TRBV2 with TRBJ1-5; TRBD1 aligns across 8 bases. Looked up from germline, CDR1 is SNHLY and CDR2 is FYNNEI. Unmatched junction bases numbered 6, after V lost 2 bases and J lost 0 bases. The CDR3 covers 17 residues. CDR3 amino acids: CASSERQGLYSNQPQHF. For the CDR3, the DNA is TGTGCCAGCAGTGAAAGACAGGGGCTTTATAGCAATCAGCCCCAGCATTTT. Filled out from reference TRBV2 and TRBJ1-5, the complete variable domain reads EPEVTQTPSHQVTQMGQEVILRCVPISNHLYFYWYRQILGQKVEFLVSFYNNEISEKSEIFDDQFSVERPDGSNFTLKIRSTKLEDSAMYFCASSERQGLYSNQPQHFGDGTRLSIL.

This clonotype was recorded once. This chain connects TRBV10-2 to TRBJ2-5; no clear D gene. Trimming took 7 bases from V and 0 from J, leaving 6 bases between them. The germline CDR1 and CDR2 sequences are WSHSY and SAAADI. The CDR3 totals 12 residues. The CDR3 loop reads CASKHDQETQYF. CDR3 coding DNA: TGCGCCAGCAAGCATGACCAAGAGACCCAGTACTTC.

The V and J genes are TRBV20-1 and TRBJ2-1, with D possibly being TRBD2 (6 bases). V dropped 3 bases and J dropped 8 bases, with 20 bases sitting between them. Germline lookup yields CDR1 DFQATT and CDR2 SNEGSKA (reference sequence). The CDR3 runs to 15 residues. CDR3 loop: CSASLVRRGGDEQFF. CDR3 nucleotides: TGCAGTGCTAGTTTGGTTCGGCGGGGAGGCGATGAGCAGTTCTTC.

This clonotype counts as medium-sized. V is TRBV11-2 and J is TRBJ1-2, with D uncertain. Trimming pared 2 bases from V and 2 bases from J, leaving 15 bases between. Per the germline V gene, CDR1 is SGHAT and CDR2 is FQNNGV. This CDR3 has 16 amino acids. CDR3 nucleotides: TGTGCCAGCAGCTTATCAAATTATCGACTGAACTATGGCTACACCTTC. Encoded protein: CASSLSNYRLNYGYTF.

This clonotype was counted a single time. The rearrangement uses TRBV6-5 and TRBJ1-6, with 8 bases fitting TRBD1. V shed 0 bases and J 13 bases; nucleotides not matched to a gene: 11. The CDR3 covers 16 residues. Germline CDR1 is MNHEY and CDR2 is SVGAGI. The DNA of the CDR3 is TGTGCCAGCAGTTACTCAACTGGACAGGGATCGTCGCCCCTCCACTTT. Translated, it gives CASSYSTGQGSSPLHF.

This chain connects TRBV5-1 to TRBJ2-3; tentatively, D is TRBD1 (6 bases). The germline CDR1 and CDR2 sequences are SGHRS and YFSETQ. Trimming left V 0 bases short and J 8 bases short, with 19 bases between. The CDR3 totals 16 residues. CDR3 DNA: TGCGCCAGCAGCTTGGCCAGGGACCCCAGGGGAAGTACGCAGTATTTT. Amino acids: CASSLARDPRGSTQYF.

The chain uses TRBV25-1 and TRBJ1-4, with D unresolved. V was clipped by 3 bases and J by 4 bases, with 9 bases between them. CDR1 MGHDK and CDR2 SYGVNS come from the germline V gene. The CDR3 runs to 14 residues. CDR3 nucleotides: TGTGCCAGCAGTGATGTCCAGCTTAATGAAAAACTGTTTTTT. This encodes CASSDVQLNEKLFF.

This clonotype was observed a single time. The rearrangement joins TRBV6-5 to TRBJ2-7; D is unresolved. CDR3 length: 15 residues. CDR1 and CDR2 (germline): MNHEY, SVGAGI. Trimming took off 6 bases at V and 2 bases at J, with 17 bases between the two ends. CDR3 amino acids: CASSPYSTGTYEQYF. For the CDR3, the DNA is TGTGCCAGCAGCCCCTATTCCACTGGGACCTACGAGCAGTACTTC.

This clonotype was counted a single time. The V and J genes are TRBV3-1 and TRBJ1-2; D is possibly TRBD1 (5 bases). Trimming removed 2 bases at V and 6 bases at J, with 16 bases between. This CDR3 region has 15 residues. Germline V gene lookup returns CDR1 LGHDT and CDR2 YNNKEL (reference sequence). CDR3 loop: CASSQMGDPPDGYTF. In DNA, the CDR3 is TGTGCCAGCAGCCAAATGGGGGACCCACCGGATGGCTACACCTTC.

This clonotype was observed once. The V and J genes are TRBV7-2 and TRBJ1-5; 9 bases map to TRBD1. Germline V gives CDR1 SGHTA, CDR2 FQGNSA. With 5 bases clipped from V and 5 bases from J, the junction kept 4 bases outside the gene matches. This CDR3 has 14 amino acids. The CDR3 sequence: CASSPRTGDQPQHF. For the CDR3, the DNA is TGTGCCAGCAGCCCTAGGACAGGGGATCAGCCCCAGCATTTT.

J is TRBJ2-5 and V is TRBV20-1, with D possibly being TRBD2 (6 bases). CDR3 length: 14 amino acids. V lost 1 base and J 7 bases, leaving 16 bases between the germline ends. Per the germline V gene, CDR1 is DFQATT and CDR2 is SNEGSKA (reference sequence). The CDR3 sequence: CSARASAGPGTQYF. CDR3 nucleotide sequence: TGCAGTGCTAGAGCTTCCGCGGGGCCGGGGACCCAGTACTTC.